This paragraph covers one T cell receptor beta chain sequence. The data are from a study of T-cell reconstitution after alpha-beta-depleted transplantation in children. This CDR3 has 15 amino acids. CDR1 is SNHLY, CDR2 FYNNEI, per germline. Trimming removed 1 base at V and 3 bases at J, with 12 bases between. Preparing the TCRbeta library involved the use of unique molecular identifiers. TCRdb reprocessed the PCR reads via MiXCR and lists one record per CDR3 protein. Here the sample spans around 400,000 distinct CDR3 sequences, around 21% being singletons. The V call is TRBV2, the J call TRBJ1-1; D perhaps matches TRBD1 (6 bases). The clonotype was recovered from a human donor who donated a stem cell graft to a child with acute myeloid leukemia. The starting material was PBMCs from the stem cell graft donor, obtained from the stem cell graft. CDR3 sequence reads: CASSEETGPYTEAFF. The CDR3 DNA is TGTGCCAGCAGTGAAGAGACAGGCCCTTACACTGAAGCTTTCTTT. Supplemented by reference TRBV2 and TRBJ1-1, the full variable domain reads EPEVTQTPSHQVTQMGQEVILRCVPISNHLYFYWYRQILGQKVEFLVSFYNNEISEKSEIFDDQFSVERPDGSNFTLKIRSTKLEDSAMYFCASSEETGPYTEAFFGQGTRLTVV.